A selection of T cell receptor beta chains follows, all from one sample in a study of T cells after yellow fever vaccination. TCRdb reanalysed the 5' RACE reads using MiXCR and keeps one entry per CDR3 protein. The sample contains some 160,000 distinct CDR3 sequences, about a tenth of which appear only once. Specimen: CD8+ T cells sorted from PBMCs, collected 45 days after the yellow fever booster vaccination. Receptor source: a young man who received the YFV17D yellow fever vaccine. The CDR3 runs from the conserved cysteine through the conserved F or W.

v_call: TRBV19
j_call: TRBJ2-4
cdr3_aa: CASSMGTGSPLEYF

v_call: TRBV11-2
j_call: TRBJ2-1
cdr3_aa: CASSLGTTGTVAYNEQFF

v_call: TRBV6-6
j_call: TRBJ1-1
cdr3_aa: CASGGREAFF

v_call: TRBV6-4
j_call: TRBJ2-3
cdr3_aa: CASSGTSGADTQYF

v_call: TRBV10-3
j_call: TRBJ2-2
cdr3_aa: CAISDTGVGNTGELFF

v_call: TRBV12-3/TRBV12-4
j_call: TRBJ1-6
cdr3_aa: CASMVGGRSPLHF

v_call: TRBV9
j_call: TRBJ2-1
cdr3_aa: CASSALSNEQFF

v_call: TRBV6-6
j_call: TRBJ2-2
cdr3_aa: CASSYGGELFF

v_call: TRBV12-3/TRBV12-4
j_call: TRBJ2-7
cdr3_aa: CASTTPGTNYEQYF

v_call: TRBV12-5
j_call: TRBJ2-5
cdr3_aa: CASALGSGTGKETQYF

v_call: TRBV4-1
j_call: TRBJ1-1
cdr3_aa: CASSPTGRGAFF

v_call: TRBV2
j_call: TRBJ2-5
cdr3_aa: CASSDEVVAGAQETQYF

v_call: TRBV5-5
j_call: TRBJ1-2
cdr3_aa: CASSLGGGYTF

v_call: TRBV6-6
j_call: TRBJ2-5
cdr3_aa: CASRDGGVETQYF

v_call: TRBV12-3/TRBV12-4
j_call: TRBJ2-5
cdr3_aa: CASSLSPSKETQYF

v_call: TRBV28
j_call: TRBJ2-3
cdr3_aa: CASSSRLESSTDTQYF

v_call: TRBV4-3
j_call: TRBJ2-5
cdr3_aa: CASSQWTSGKQETQYF

v_call: TRBV5-1
j_call: TRBJ1-2
cdr3_aa: CASSLDVYGYTF

v_call: TRBV2
j_call: TRBJ2-2
cdr3_aa: CARDRDPYAPTGELFF

v_call: TRBV15
j_call: TRBJ2-2
cdr3_aa: CATELAGRTGELFF

v_call: TRBV9
j_call: TRBJ1-6
cdr3_aa: CASSVEGGASPLHF

v_call: TRBV2
j_call: TRBJ2-5
cdr3_aa: CASSEGQLQETQYF

v_call: TRBV5-1
j_call: TRBJ2-7
cdr3_aa: CASSPVTSGAYEQYF

v_call: TRBV7-2
j_call: TRBJ2-3
cdr3_aa: CASSLMQVVWGGTDTQYF

v_call: TRBV18
j_call: TRBJ2-7
cdr3_aa: CASSTGAHEQYF

v_call: TRBV7-2
j_call: TRBJ1-3
cdr3_aa: CASSYLSRGNTIYF

v_call: TRBV7-2
j_call: TRBJ2-5
cdr3_aa: CASSTRTAIYREEETQYF

v_call: TRBV7-9
j_call: TRBJ1-1
cdr3_aa: CASSFPDRATEAFF

v_call: TRBV24-1
j_call: TRBJ2-1
cdr3_aa: CATSDFTGRFKQFF

v_call: TRBV29-1
j_call: TRBJ2-2
cdr3_aa: CSADPGTANTGELFF

v_call: TRBV3-1
j_call: TRBJ2-3
cdr3_aa: CASSARVSRDTDTQYF

v_call: TRBV12-3/TRBV12-4
j_call: TRBJ2-5
cdr3_aa: CASSSRGNRQETQYF

v_call: TRBV5-4
j_call: TRBJ1-2
cdr3_aa: CASSWGQDFDGYTF

v_call: TRBV5-1
j_call: TRBJ1-6
cdr3_aa: CASSLDGGNSPLHF

v_call: TRBV7-7
j_call: TRBJ2-1
cdr3_aa: CASSLSIGGSYNEQFF

v_call: TRBV6-2/TRBV6-3
j_call: TRBJ2-5
cdr3_aa: CASSTTSRETQYF

v_call: TRBV20-1
j_call: TRBJ2-7
cdr3_aa: CSATGREHYEQYF

v_call: TRBV6-6
j_call: TRBJ1-1
cdr3_aa: CASSWNAPGQTNTEAFF

v_call: TRBV4-1
j_call: TRBJ2-2
cdr3_aa: CASSHWTGGRGELFF

v_call: TRBV4-1
j_call: TRBJ2-2
cdr3_aa: CASSQLTAYNTGELFF

v_call: TRBV7-6
j_call: TRBJ2-2
cdr3_aa: CASSNGASNTGELFF

v_call: TRBV5-1
j_call: TRBJ1-1
cdr3_aa: CASSGTGLNTEAFF

v_call: TRBV6-5
j_call: TRBJ1-1
cdr3_aa: CASSEQRWGAMNTEAFF

v_call: TRBV19
j_call: TRBJ1-1
cdr3_aa: CASMPDLSYVEAFF

v_call: TRBV6-1
j_call: TRBJ1-2
cdr3_aa: CASSKKEGYLYGYTF

v_call: TRBV4-3
j_call: TRBJ2-1
cdr3_aa: CASSQDNAAMYNEQFF

v_call: TRBV4-1
j_call: TRBJ2-6
cdr3_aa: CASSPTTTTDVPGANVLTF

v_call: TRBV10-1
j_call: TRBJ2-7
cdr3_aa: CASDEGVYEQYF

v_call: TRBV5-1
j_call: TRBJ2-5
cdr3_aa: CASSSNPSALETQYF

v_call: TRBV27
j_call: TRBJ2-2
cdr3_aa: CASRANTGELFF

v_call: TRBV7-2
j_call: TRBJ1-1
cdr3_aa: CASTPGGAAEAFF

v_call: TRBV27
j_call: TRBJ1-6
cdr3_aa: CASSWDRENSPLHF

v_call: TRBV10-3
j_call: TRBJ2-1
cdr3_aa: CAITLTELDNEQFF

v_call: TRBV4-1
j_call: TRBJ2-5
cdr3_aa: CASSQDDAGGPRETQYF

v_call: TRBV7-3
j_call: TRBJ2-1
cdr3_aa: CASSWGSTGYGNNEQFF

v_call: TRBV11-3
j_call: TRBJ1-3
cdr3_aa: CASSLDYGSGNTIYF

v_call: TRBV27
j_call: TRBJ2-3
cdr3_aa: CASSSPGTSVSDTQYF

v_call: TRBV4-1
j_call: TRBJ2-2
cdr3_aa: CASSQVAGGDTGELFF

v_call: TRBV27
j_call: TRBJ1-2
cdr3_aa: CASSSQPIYGYTF